This T cell receptor beta chain was profiled in a study of control samples from healthy donors and cancer patients. Sequencing used immunoSEQ multiplex PCR; TCRdb keeps in-frame clones, though not all of them. The sample carries about 130,000 clones, roughly 90% recorded once. The CDR3 sequence is 13 residues long. V lost 8 bases and J 1 base, leaving 9 bases between the germline ends. This receptor was identified in a man younger than 35 in good health. The material sequenced was blood. This chain connects TRBV12-3 or TRBV12-4 to TRBJ2-1, with D possibly matching TRBD2 (6 bases). The CDR3 loop is CASGLSSYNEQFF. DNA for the CDR3: TGTGCCAGCGGACTATCATCCTACAATGAGCAGTTCTTC.